This TCR beta chain was recovered during a study of T-cell reconstitution after alpha-beta-depleted transplantation in children. This clonotype was detected many times. Library preparation (for TCRbeta) was performed with unique molecular identifiers. TCRdb reprocessed the PCR reads with MiXCR, giving one entry per CDR3 protein. The sample contains hundreds of thousands of distinct CDR3 sequences, about an eighth of which appear only once. CDR1 and CDR2 (germline): SGHRS, YFSETQ. V lost 2 bases, J lost 7 bases, and 20 bases lay in between. The CDR3 is made up of 16 amino acids. The specimen comprised PBMCs, sampled before TCRalphabeta/CD19-depleted stem cell transplant. This TCR came from a girl aged 2 to 9 with congenital amegakaryocytic thrombocytopenia, due to receive a stem cell transplant. This chain uses TRBV5-1 with TRBJ2-3; no reliable D call. CDR3 sequence: CASSFAGGPPRNTQYF. As DNA, the CDR3 is TGCGCCAGCAGCTTTGCTGGTGGCCCACCGAGGAATACGCAGTATTTT.